Shown below are 18 T cell receptor beta chains from a single sample sequenced in a study of CD8+ T cells in alopecia areata. TCR sequencing used cDNA made by reverse transcription of extracted RNA. Clones were sequenced by immunoSEQ multiplex PCR, and TCRdb holds only the in-frame ones, with some missing. The table includes about 180,000 clones, approximately 50% detected once. Specified treatment: oral pan-JAK inhibitor, 5-10 mg twice daily. Here the sequenced sample was CD8+ T cells sorted from blood, taken around week 54, from a patient treated with tofacitinib. These receptors came from a human donor with alopecia areata.

The chain combines TRBV19 with TRBJ2-1, with TRBD1 matching over 8 bases. V trimming: 3 bases; J trimming: 8 bases; junction bases outside the gene matches: 6. Germline V gene data show CDR1 as LNHDA and CDR2 as SQIVND (reference sequence). The CDR3 is 14 amino acids. The CDR3 here is CASSMGQVGDEQFF. CDR3 DNA sequence: TGTGCCAGTAGTATGGGACAGGTTGGTGATGAGCAGTTCTTC.

The chain couples TRBV15 to TRBJ1-6; 9 nucleotides match TRBD1. V lost 0 bases, J lost 10 bases, and 4 bases stayed unmatched. CDR1 and CDR2 from the germline V gene are LNHNV and YYDKDF (reference sequence). This CDR3 spans 15 amino acids. The CDR3 sequence is CATSRDDRGKSPLHF. CDR3 bases: TGTGCCACCAGCAGAGACGACAGGGGGAAATCACCCCTCCACTTT.

V is TRBV7-9 and J is TRBJ2-2, with D hard to call. The germline V and J ends were trimmed by 8 bases and 2 bases, with 15 bases remaining between them. The CDR3 is made up of 15 amino acids. In germline, CDR1 is SEHNR, CDR2 FQNEAQ (reference sequence). The CDR3 coding sequence is TGTGCCAGCTCGGGTCCTTTCCATAACACCGGGGAGCTGTTTTTT. This encodes CASSGPFHNTGELFF.

The chain recombines TRBV2 with TRBJ2-3; TRBD1 might be the D (6 bases). V was clipped by 8 bases and J by 6 bases, with 18 bases between them. Germline V gives CDR1 SNHLY, CDR2 FYNNEI. The CDR3 spans 14 residues. The DNA of the CDR3 is TGTGCCAGCGAAGGGACAACCAGAACGGATACGCAGTATTTT. This codes for CASEGTTRTDTQYF.

The chain uses TRBV2 and TRBJ1-5, with unresolved D. From germline, CDR1 is SNHLY and CDR2 FYNNEI. The CDR3 is 13 amino acids. V was pared by 7 bases and J by 6 bases, with 13 bases between. CDR3 sequence reads: CASNGEAGQPQHF. In nucleotides, the CDR3 is TGTGCCAGCAATGGTGAGGCCGGTCAGCCCCAGCATTTT.

In this sample, this clone turned up a few times. Mismatch with germline at one junction end may stem from a read error. The chain joins TRBV11-3 to TRBJ2-7, with D uncertain. CDR1 and CDR2 (germline): SGHNT, YENEEA. The CDR3 sequence is 14 residues long. The CDR3 here is CASSLSLISDEQYF. The CDR3 DNA reads as TGTGCCAGCAGCCTTAGCTTAATCTCCGACGAGCAGTACTTC.

Worth noting for this clone: Other DNA sequences in the sample encode the same CDR3. The chain combines TRBV5-1 with TRBJ2-5, with TRBD1 matching 7 bases. Germline V gene data show CDR1 as SGHRS and CDR2 as YFSETQ. CDR3 length equals 14 residues. Losses at the gene ends were 4 bases for V and 2 bases for J; bases not matched to a gene: 5. The CDR3 DNA is TGCGCCAGCAGCCCGGGACAGCGGCAAGAGACCCAGTACTTC. Amino acid sequence: CASSPGQRQETQYF.

This clone showed up just a few times. The chain joins TRBV29-1 to TRBJ1-4; 10 positions agree with TRBD1. Germline V CDR1 and CDR2: SQVTM, ANQGSEA. The CDR3 loop spans 14 amino acids. Trimming cost V 6 bases and J 6 bases; bases outside gene matches: 7. In DNA form, the CDR3 reads TGCAGCGTGGGCGACAGGGGGCCATATGAAAAACTGTTTTTT. This sequence encodes CSVGDRGPYEKLFF.

The V gene is TRBV7-3, the J gene TRBJ1-2; D is possibly TRBD1 (5 bases). CDR1 and CDR2 from the germline V gene are SGHTA and FQGTGA. The V and J ends lost 5 bases and 4 bases respectively, with 14 bases between them. The CDR3 extends over 14 amino acids. The CDR3 region is CASSPGGGGYGYTF. The DNA of the CDR3 is TGTGCCAGCAGCCCCGGGGGGGGAGGCTATGGCTACACCTTC.

The V gene is TRBV15, the J gene TRBJ2-5; D is perhaps TRBD1 (5 bases). The CDR3 contains 15 residues. Trimming shortened V by 0 bases and J by 3 bases, and 11 bases separated the two germline ends. Germline loops: CDR1 LNHNV, CDR2 YYDKDF (reference sequence). CDR3 sequence: CATSRDEEGEETQYF. CDR3 in DNA: TGTGCCACCAGCAGAGATGAGGAAGGGGAAGAGACCCAGTACTTC.

The chain has TRBV7-9 and TRBJ2-1; 9 nucleotides agree with TRBD1. CDR3 length: 15 residues. The trim removed 2 bases at V and 4 bases at J, leaving 3 bases unmatched. Germline V gives CDR1 SEHNR, CDR2 FQNEAQ (reference sequence). The CDR3, as DNA: TGTGCCAGCAGCTTAAAACAGGGGGCGTACAATGAGCAGTTCTTC. Its translation: CASSLKQGAYNEQFF. Combining the CDR3 with reference TRBV7-9 and TRBJ2-1 gives the whole variable domain DTGVSQNPRHKITKRGQNVTFRCDPISEHNRLYWYRQTLGQGPEFLTYFQNEAQLEKSRLLSDRFSAERPKGSFSTLEIQRTEQGDSAMYLCASSLKQGAYNEQFFGPGTRLTVL.

This clone appeared a few times. V gene TRBV4-1 combines with J gene TRBJ2-7; 7 bases fit TRBD2. The CDR3 has 15 residues. The V gene end was trimmed by 3 bases and the J gene end by 3 bases; junction bases not matched to a gene: 8. CDR1 and CDR2 (germline): MGHRA, YSYEKL. CDR3 residues: CASSHEIWGGYEQYF. CDR3 nucleotide sequence: TGCGCCAGCAGCCACGAGATATGGGGGGGCTACGAGCAGTACTTC.

Here the CDR3 DNA reads TGTGCCACCAGCACGCGCGGGACAATCTCCTACGAGCAGTACTTC. Its protein is CATSTRGTISYEQYF. The gene calls are TRBV15 and TRBJ2-7; D possibly matches TRBD1 or TRBD2 (6 bases each). Trimming took off 4 bases at V and 0 bases at J, with 13 bases between the two ends. The V gene's germline CDR1 is LNHNV and CDR2 YYDKDF (reference sequence). The CDR3 extends over 15 amino acids.

The chain uses TRBV13 and TRBJ1-1; D is perhaps TRBD1 (5 bases). V lost 6 bases and J 7 bases, leaving 12 bases between the germline ends. Germline V gene sequence: CDR1 PRHDT, CDR2 FYEKMQ (reference sequence). This CDR3 region has 12 residues. The CDR3 bases are TGTGCCAGCAGTTGGAAAAGGGGTGAAGCTTTCTTT. It yields the protein CASSWKRGEAFF.

The chain uses TRBV7-9 and TRBJ2-5; D may match TRBD1 or TRBD2 (5 bases each). Trimming left V 5 bases short and J 5 bases short, with 12 bases between. Per germline, CDR1 SEHNR and CDR2 FQNEAQ (reference sequence). This CDR3 contains 13 residues. DNA of the CDR3: TGTGCCAGCAGCCCGGGGCCGGTGGAGACCCAGTACTTC. Its protein is CASSPGPVETQYF. Supplemented by reference TRBV7-9 and TRBJ2-5, the full variable domain reads DTGVSQNPRHKITKRGQNVTFRCDPISEHNRLYWYRQTLGQGPEFLTYFQNEAQLEKSRLLSDRFSAERPKGSFSTLEIQRTEQGDSAMYLCASSPGPVETQYFGPGTRLLVL.

V gene TRBV5-4 combines with J gene TRBJ1-6; perhaps TRBD1 as D (5 bases). V gave up 0 bases and J gave up 9 bases, with 16 bases separating them. Germline loops: CDR1 SGHNT, CDR2 YYREEE (reference sequence). CDR3 length equals 16 residues. CDR3 loop: CASSLGIDSKASPLHF. CDR3 nucleotide sequence: TGTGCCAGCAGCTTGGGAATTGACAGTAAAGCTTCACCCCTCCACTTT.

The chain uses TRBV7-9 and TRBJ1-1; a possible D gene is TRBD1 (6 bases). This CDR3 has 17 amino acids. Germline lookup yields CDR1 SEHNR and CDR2 FQNEAQ (reference sequence). Trimming cost V 0 bases and J 3 bases, with 17 bases left between them. The CDR3 spells CASSLAIAGASYTEAFF. The CDR3 DNA is TGTGCCAGCAGCTTAGCAATCGCAGGGGCATCGTACACTGAAGCTTTCTTT.

The rearrangement links TRBV6-5 to TRBJ2-7; the match to TRBD2 covers 7 bases. CDR1 and CDR2 (germline): MNHEY, SVGAGI. Trimming at V came to 4 bases and at J to 3 bases, leaving 6 bases not matched to a gene. The CDR3 totals 14 residues. The CDR3 is CASSFGLGSYEQYF. CDR3 DNA: TGTGCCAGCAGTTTCGGACTAGGGAGCTACGAGCAGTACTTC.